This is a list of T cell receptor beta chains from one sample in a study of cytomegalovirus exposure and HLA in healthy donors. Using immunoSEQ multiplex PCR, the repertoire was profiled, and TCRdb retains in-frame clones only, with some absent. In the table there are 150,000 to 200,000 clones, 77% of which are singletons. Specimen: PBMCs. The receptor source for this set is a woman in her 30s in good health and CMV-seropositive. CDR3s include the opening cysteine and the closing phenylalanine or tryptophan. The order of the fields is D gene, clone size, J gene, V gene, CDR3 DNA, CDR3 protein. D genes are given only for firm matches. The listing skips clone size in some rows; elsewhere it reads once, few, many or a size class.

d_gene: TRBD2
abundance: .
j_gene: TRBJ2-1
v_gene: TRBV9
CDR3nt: TGTGCCAGCAGCGTTTTAGCGGGAGGAATCTACAATGAGCAGTTCTTC
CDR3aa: CASSVLAGGIYNEQFF

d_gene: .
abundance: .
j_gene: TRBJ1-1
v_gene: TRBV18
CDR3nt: TGTGCCAGCTCACCCACCCCGGGACATGAGAACACTGAAGCTTTCTTT
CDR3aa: CASSPTPGHENTEAFF

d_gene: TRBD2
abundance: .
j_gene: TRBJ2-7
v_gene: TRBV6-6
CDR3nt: TGTGCCAGCAGCCCCTCCGGGAGGGGCTACGAGCAGTACTTC
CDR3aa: CASSPSGRGYEQYF

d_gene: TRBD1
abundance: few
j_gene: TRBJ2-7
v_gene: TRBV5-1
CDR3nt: TGCGCCAGCAGCTGGACAGGGGATGACGAGCAGTACTTC
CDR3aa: CASSWTGDDEQYF

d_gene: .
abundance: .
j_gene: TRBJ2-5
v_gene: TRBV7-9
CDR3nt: TGTGCCAGCAGCTTAGATGGGGCAGGGCGTCTTGGAGAGACCCAGTACTTC
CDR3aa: CASSLDGAGRLGETQYF

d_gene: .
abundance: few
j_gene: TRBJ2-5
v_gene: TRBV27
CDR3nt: TGTGCCAGCAGTTCCCTCAGGAAGACCCAGTACTTC
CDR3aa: CASSSLRKTQYF

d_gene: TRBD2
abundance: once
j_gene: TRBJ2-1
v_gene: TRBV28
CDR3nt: TGTGCCAGCACTCTAAGGACGGGACTAGCGGGAGCGTACAATGAGCAGTTCTTC
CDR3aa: CASTLRTGLAGAYNEQFF

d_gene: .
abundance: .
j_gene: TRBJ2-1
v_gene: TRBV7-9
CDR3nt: TGTGCCAGCAGCCTAGGGGGAGCAAGGCAGGAGAATGAGCAGTTCTTC
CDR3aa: CASSLGGARQENEQFF

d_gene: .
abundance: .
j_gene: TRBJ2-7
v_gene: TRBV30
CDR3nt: TGTGCCTGGGGCCCCAGGTCCGAGCAGTACTTC
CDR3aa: CAWGPRSEQYF

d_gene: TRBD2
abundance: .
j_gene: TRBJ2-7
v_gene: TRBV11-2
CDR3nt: TGTGCCAGCAGCCCCAGCGGGGAGATCTACGAGCAGTACTTC
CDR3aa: CASSPSGEIYEQYF

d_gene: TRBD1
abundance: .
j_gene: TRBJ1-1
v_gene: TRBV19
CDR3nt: TGTGCCAGTAGACCCGACAGGGTTCGGAACACTGAAGCTTTCTTT
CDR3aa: CASRPDRVRNTEAFF

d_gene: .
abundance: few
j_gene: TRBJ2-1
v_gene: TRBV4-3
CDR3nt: TGCGCCAGCAACCGAGGTTACTCCTACAATGAGCAGTTCTTC
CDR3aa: CASNRGYSYNEQFF

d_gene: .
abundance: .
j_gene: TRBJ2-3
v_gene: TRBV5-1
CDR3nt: TGCGCCAGCAGCTGGGGGGAGCGGACTAGCACAGATACGCAGTATTTT
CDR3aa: CASSWGERTSTDTQYF

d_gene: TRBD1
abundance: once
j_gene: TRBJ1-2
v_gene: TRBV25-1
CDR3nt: TGTGCCAGCAGTACCGGGACAGGGGCCCTAGGCTACACCTTC
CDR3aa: CASSTGTGALGYTF

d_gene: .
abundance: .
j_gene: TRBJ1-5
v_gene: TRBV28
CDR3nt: TGTGCCAGCAGTTTGGGTGGGGGCCGTCAGCCCCAGCATTTT
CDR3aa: CASSLGGGRQPQHF

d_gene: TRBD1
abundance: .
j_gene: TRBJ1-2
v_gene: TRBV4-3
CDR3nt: TGCGCCAGCAGCCAAGAGTATAGAACAGGGGTTTACTATGGCTACACCTTC
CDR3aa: CASSQEYRTGVYYGYTF

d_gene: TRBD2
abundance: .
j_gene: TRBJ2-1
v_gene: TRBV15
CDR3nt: TGTGCCACCAGCAGTCGGGTTAGCGGGATTGAAGGGGGGCAGTTCTTC
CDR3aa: CATSSRVSGIEGGQFF

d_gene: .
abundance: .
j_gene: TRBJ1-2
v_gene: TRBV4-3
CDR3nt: TGCGCCAGCAGCCAAGAAACTCAGACAGGAGGCTGGGGCTACACCTTC
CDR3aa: CASSQETQTGGWGYTF

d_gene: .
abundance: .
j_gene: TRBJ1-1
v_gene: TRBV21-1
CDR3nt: TGTGCCAGCAGCAAAGTCGGAGTCAGACCTCGGGGCACTGAAGCTTTCTTT
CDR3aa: CASSKVGVRPRGTEAFF

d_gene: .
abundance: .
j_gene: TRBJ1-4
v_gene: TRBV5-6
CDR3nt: TGTGCCAGCAGCGGCAGGGGAGTGACTAATGAAAAACTGTTTTTT
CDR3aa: CASSGRGVTNEKLFF

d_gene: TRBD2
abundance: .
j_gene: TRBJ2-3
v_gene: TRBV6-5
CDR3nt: TGTGCCAGCAGTCGGACTAGCGGGGATACGCAGTATTTT
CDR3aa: CASSRTSGDTQYF

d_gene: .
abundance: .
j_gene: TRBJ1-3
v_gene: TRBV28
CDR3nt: TGTGCCAGCAGTCAACCGACAGGCTCTGGAAACACCATATATTTT
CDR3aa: CASSQPTGSGNTIYF

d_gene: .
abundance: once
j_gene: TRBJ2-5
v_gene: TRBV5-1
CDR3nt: TGCGCCAGCAGCTTGGGGGACTCTCGGAAGGAGACCCAGTACTTC
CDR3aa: CASSLGDSRKETQYF

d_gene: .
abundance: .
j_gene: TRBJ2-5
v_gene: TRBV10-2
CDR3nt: TGCGCCAGCAGTCTCCTCCGGGGAGTCCAAGAGACCCAGTACTTC
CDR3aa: CASSLLRGVQETQYF

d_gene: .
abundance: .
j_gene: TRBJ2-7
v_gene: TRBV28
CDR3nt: TGTGCCAGCAGTTCTGGCCCTTACGAGCAGTACTTC
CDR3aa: CASSSGPYEQYF

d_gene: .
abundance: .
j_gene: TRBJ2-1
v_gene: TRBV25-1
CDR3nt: TGTGCCAGCCTACTCGTCTGCAATGAGCAGTTCTTC
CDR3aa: CASLLVCNEQFF

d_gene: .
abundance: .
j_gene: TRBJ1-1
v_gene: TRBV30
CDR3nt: TGTGCCTGGAGTACCCCGGGGGGTACCACTGAAGCTTTCTTT
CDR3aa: CAWSTPGGTTEAFF

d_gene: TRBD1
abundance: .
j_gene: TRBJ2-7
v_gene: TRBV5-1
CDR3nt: TGCGCCAGCAGCTTGAGGTTCCAGGGGGCTTACGAGCAGTACTTC
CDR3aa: CASSLRFQGAYEQYF

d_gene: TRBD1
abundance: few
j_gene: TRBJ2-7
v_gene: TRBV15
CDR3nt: TGTGCCACCAGCAGAGCAGGGGGATCCTACGAGCAGTACTTC
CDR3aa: CATSRAGGSYEQYF

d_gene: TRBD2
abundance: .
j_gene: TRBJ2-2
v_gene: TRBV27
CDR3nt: TGTGCCAGCAGTTTACTGAGACTAGCGGGAGGATATAACACCGGGGAGCTGTTTTTT
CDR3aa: CASSLLRLAGGYNTGELFF

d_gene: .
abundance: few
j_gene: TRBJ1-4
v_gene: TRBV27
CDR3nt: TGTGCCAGCAGTTCTTGGCAGAATAATGAAAAACTGTTTTTT
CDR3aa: CASSSWQNNEKLFF

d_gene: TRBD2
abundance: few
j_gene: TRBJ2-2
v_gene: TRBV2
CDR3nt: TGTGCCAGCAGTGATCCCCGGGGGGCCGGGGAGCTGTTTTTT
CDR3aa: CASSDPRGAGELFF

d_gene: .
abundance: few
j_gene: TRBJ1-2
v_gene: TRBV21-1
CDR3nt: TGTGCCAGCAGCAAGGGGCCACTCGGACCGAACTATGGCTACACCTTC
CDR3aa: CASSKGPLGPNYGYTF

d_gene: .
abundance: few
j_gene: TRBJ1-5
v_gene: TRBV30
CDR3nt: TGTGCCTGGAGCGGGGGGGGTGGCAATCAGCCCCAGCATTTT
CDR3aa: CAWSGGGGNQPQHF

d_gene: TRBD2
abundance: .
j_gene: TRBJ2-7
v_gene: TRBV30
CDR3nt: TGTGCCTGGGAGCTGTGGAGTAGCGGGAGAGGGTACGAGCAGTACTTC
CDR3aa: CAWELWSSGRGYEQYF

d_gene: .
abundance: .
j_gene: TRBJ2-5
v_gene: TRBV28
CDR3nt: TGTGCCAGCAGGGGGATCCGGGAACAGTCAGAGACCCAGTACTTC
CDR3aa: CASRGIREQSETQYF

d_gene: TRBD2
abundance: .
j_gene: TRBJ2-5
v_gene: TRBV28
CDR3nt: TGTGCCAGCAGAACCCCCGGGGAGGGCCTAGGTTGGACCCAGTACTTC
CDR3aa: CASRTPGEGLGWTQYF

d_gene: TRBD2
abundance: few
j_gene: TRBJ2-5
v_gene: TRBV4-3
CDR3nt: TGCGCCAGCAGCCAGACTAGCGGGTACCAAGAGACCCAGTACTTC
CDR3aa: CASSQTSGYQETQYF

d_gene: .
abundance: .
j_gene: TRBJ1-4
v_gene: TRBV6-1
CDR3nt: TGTGCCAGCAGTTTGTCAAATGAAAAACTGTTTTTT
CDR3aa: CASSLSNEKLFF

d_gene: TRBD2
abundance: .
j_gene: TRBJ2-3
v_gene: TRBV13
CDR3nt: TGTGCCAGCAGCTTAGGTGTGGGGACTAGCGGGGATACGCAGTATTTT
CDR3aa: CASSLGVGTSGDTQYF

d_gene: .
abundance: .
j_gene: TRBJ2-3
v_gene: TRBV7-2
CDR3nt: TGTGCCAGCAGCTTAGTAGTCGGTTCAGGGAATACGCAGTATTTT
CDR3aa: CASSLVVGSGNTQYF